The clone carrying this T cell receptor beta chain was observed a few times. Assay used: immunoSEQ multiplex PCR; TCRdb lists only in-frame clones, some missing. Counted here are 20,000 or so clones, around 46% occurring once; the ten biggest clones make up around 16%. Treatment meaning: 15 Gy SBRT to primary tumor, nephrectomy 4 weeks later. Nephrectomy followed 15 Gy stereotactic body radiation by 4 weeks. The data were taken from a study of radiation and T cells in renal cell carcinoma. The CDR3 extends over 16 amino acids. Germline V gene sequence: CDR1 WSHSY, CDR2 SAAADI. V was shortened by 8 bases and J by 0 bases, with 19 bases between the two germline ends.

The clonotype comes from a woman aged 45 to 65 with renal cell carcinoma. The chain combines TRBV10-2 with TRBJ1-1, with a possible D match to TRBD1 (6 bases). The specimen was tumor tissue, collected from a patient whose treatment included radiotherapy and nephrectomy. The CDR3 sequence is CASSKDSERLNTEAFF. The CDR3 DNA sequence: TGCGCCAGCTCCAAGGACAGTGAGCGCTTGAACACTGAAGCTTTCTTT.